This T cell receptor beta chain stems from a study of T cell repertoires in aging, cancer and after chemotherapy. At the level of the study: Clear clonal overlap appeared across healthy donor samples taken over several months to years. Study-wide points: Compared with age-matched healthy donors, untreated hematological or solid cancer patients showed higher blood TCR clonality. Immunological memory after chemotherapy cannot be judged from the repertoire data. In healthy donors, age-related TCR diversity loss mainly reflected lost richness.

Rearranged V-D-J TRB sequences were amplified with a mixed TRB-A/B primer pool. Using its own MiXCR run on the multiplex PCR reads, TCRdb lists one record per CDR3 protein. The sample includes about 2,500 distinct CDR3 sequences, about 27% of them seen just once. Amplification of TCR beta used genomic DNA extracted from peripheral blood. By share of the sample, this clonotype is medium-sized. The antigen remains unidentified. The source material was blood. The clonotype comes from a human donor in good health.

CDR3 loop: CASSRGLGETQYF. The CDR3 coding sequence is TGTGCCAGCAGCCGGGGACTAGGAGAGACCCAGTACTTC. The gene calls are TRBV7-3 and TRBJ2-5; 8 nucleotides line up with TRBD2. V was pared by 5 bases and J by 4 bases, with 3 bases of the junction left unmatched. The CDR3 is 13 residues long. Germline CDR1 is SGHTA and CDR2 is FQGTGA. The full variable domain, completed using reference TRBV7-3 and TRBJ2-5, is GAGVSQTPSNKVTEKGKYVELRCDPISGHTALYWYRQSLGQGPEFLIYFQGTGAADDSGLPNDRFFAVRPEGSVSTLKIQRTERGDSAVYLCASSRGLGETQYFGPGTRLLVL.